This TCR beta chain was sequenced during a study of vaccination and CD4 T cells after COVID-19. On the study more broadly: Sampling after COVID took place at a median of about 91 days (range 35 to 161) following diagnosis.

The CDR3 covers 20 residues. Worth noting for this clonotype: The antigen is unknown.

Treatment defined: approximately nine-day PBMC culture with coronavirus spike peptide pools or control peptides (ViraFEST assay). Per-well cultures of 1.5 million to 2 million PBMCs received about 10 IU/ml IL-2 and 10 ug/ml peptide pools. Cultured CD4+ T cell DNA underwent sequencing with the Oncomine TCR Beta short-read assay. From CD4+ T cells that had been cultured, genomic DNA was extracted. TCRdb re-analysed the PCR reads in MiXCR, keeping a single row per CDR3 protein. The table has 15,000 to 20,000 distinct CDR3 sequences, 40% seen once. The clonotype was recovered from a human donor who had recovered from COVID-19. The chain couples TRBV21-1 to TRBJ2-6; the table's D call, TRBD2, has no DNA check behind it. TRBV21-1 is a listed pseudogene. This material consisted of CD4+ T cells from blood, cultured in vitro, taken after SARS-CoV-2 vaccination. This CDR3 reads CASSDYYPGLAFSGANVLTF. CDR3 nucleotide sequence: TGTGCCAGCAGCGACTACTACCCGGGACTAGCCTTCTCTGGGGCCAACGTCCTGACTTTC.